A single sample gave rise to the 7 T cell receptor beta chains below, sequenced in a study of somatic mutations in cytotoxic T cells in rheumatoid arthritis (dated by TCRdb to about 2017). The method behind the library was the immunoSEQ multiplex PCR assay. TCRdb carries this immuneACCESS record with in-frame sequences only. Its versions omit some clonotypes, under half of them owing to an unresolved V gene in the studies checked, with the rest unexplained. Recorded for this sample are about 20,000 clones; about 86% of them occurred a single time. The ten largest clones represent approximately 20% of the sample. Sequencing was performed on CD8+ T cells sorted from blood. These receptors were taken from a woman between 50 and 59 years old in good health.

The chain joins TRBV7-2 to TRBJ2-7; 10 positions match TRBD2. Germline values: CDR1 SGHTA, CDR2 FQGNSA. V dropped 4 bases and J dropped 0; count of bases not matched to a gene: 3. The CDR3 length is 15 residues. Here the CDR3 reads CASSSSGGASYEQYF. The CDR3 DNA is TGTGCCAGCAGCTCGAGCGGGGGGGCCTCCTACGAGCAGTACTTC.

The V and J genes are TRBV5-1 and TRBJ1-2; 7 bases match TRBD1. CDR3 length: 12 residues. Trimming took 6 bases from V and 8 from J; bases not matched to a gene: 7. The V gene's germline CDR1 is SGHRS and CDR2 YFSETQ. The CDR3 is CASTDRVRGYTF. The CDR3 region has the DNA TGCGCCAGCACCGACAGGGTGAGGGGCTACACCTTC.

The genes are TRBV9 and TRBJ2-2; D not resolved. Germline CDR1 and CDR2: SGDLS and YYNGEE. The CDR3 spans 14 residues. The V end was cut by 1 base, the J end by 3 bases, with 7 bases between. CDR3 sequence (DNA): TGTGCCAGCAGCGTATGGAGCGACACCGGGGAGCTGTTTTTT. Amino acids: CASSVWSDTGELFF.

The chain links TRBV13 to TRBJ2-7, with 8 bases that match TRBD1. The CDR3 is made up of 15 amino acids. The trim removed 1 base at V and 2 bases at J, leaving 4 bases unmatched. Germline V gene sequence: CDR1 PRHDT, CDR2 FYEKMQ (reference sequence). CDR3: CASSLAGGPTYEQYF. DNA of the CDR3: TGTGCCAGCAGCTTAGCAGGGGGCCCAACCTACGAGCAGTACTTC.

CDR3 sequence (DNA): TGTGCCAGCAGTCCCGGGACAGATAACTACACCTTC. This encodes CASSPGTDNYTF. The genes are TRBV27 and TRBJ1-2, with 7 bases matching TRBD1. The CDR3 is made up of 12 amino acids. CDR1 is MNHEY and CDR2 is SMNVEV in the germline V gene (reference sequence). Trimming at V came to 5 bases and at J to 10 bases, leaving 7 bases not matched to a gene.

The chain employs TRBV28 and TRBJ2-7, with TRBD1 identical over 9 bases. The J segment lost 3 bases and the V segment lost 3 bases, leaving 12 bases of the junction unmatched. CDR1 is MDHEN, CDR2 SYDVKM, per germline. CDR3 length: 17 amino acids. The CDR3 here is CASSFKVRGQGGYEQYV. CDR3 DNA sequence: TGTGCCAGCAGTTTCAAAGTTCGGGGACAGGGAGGCTACGAGCAGTACGTC.

This chain uses TRBV7-9 with TRBJ2-3, with a tentative D call TRBD2 (6 bases). Germline V gene lookup returns CDR1 SEHNR and CDR2 FQNEAQ (reference sequence). V was clipped by 7 bases and J by 5 bases, with 13 bases between them. The CDR3 totals 13 residues. The CDR3: CASNPGRGDTQYF. CDR3 DNA sequence: TGTGCCAGCAACCCGGGGCGGGGAGATACGCAGTATTTT.